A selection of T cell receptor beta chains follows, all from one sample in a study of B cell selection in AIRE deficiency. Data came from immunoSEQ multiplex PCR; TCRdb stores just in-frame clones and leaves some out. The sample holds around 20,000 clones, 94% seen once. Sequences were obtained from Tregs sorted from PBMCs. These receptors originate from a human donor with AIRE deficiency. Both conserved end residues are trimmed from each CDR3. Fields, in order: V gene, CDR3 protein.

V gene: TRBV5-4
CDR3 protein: ASSWEGGTTRTDTQY

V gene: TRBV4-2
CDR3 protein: ASSQGWPGQGMGNEQF

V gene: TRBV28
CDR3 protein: ASTLRPKVAGTVEQY

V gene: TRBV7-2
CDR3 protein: ASSFAGSSGNTIY

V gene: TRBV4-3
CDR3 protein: ASSQDLGQGAGETQY

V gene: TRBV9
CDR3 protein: ASSPGTSGSSQRGEQY

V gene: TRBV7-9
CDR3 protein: ASKPGQGLAF

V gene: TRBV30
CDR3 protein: AWSMPGALNSPLH

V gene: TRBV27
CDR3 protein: ASSLEAGQLTDTQY

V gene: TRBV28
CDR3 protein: ASRAFTGNTIY

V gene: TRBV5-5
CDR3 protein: ASSLGRSDQPQH

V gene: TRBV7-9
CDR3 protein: ASSPGGSETQY

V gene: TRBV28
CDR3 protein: ASRRPGGGNQPQH

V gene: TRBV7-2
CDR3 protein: ASSVRGRTDIQY

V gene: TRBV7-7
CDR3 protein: ASSSPGQETQY

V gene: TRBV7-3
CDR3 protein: ASSLDTGNQPQH

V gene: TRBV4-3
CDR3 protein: ASSQEWVQGSQPQH

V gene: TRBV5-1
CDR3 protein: ASSLGLSSEAQY

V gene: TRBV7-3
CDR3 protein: ASSLLANTGELF

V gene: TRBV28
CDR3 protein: ASSSSPGQGIYEQY

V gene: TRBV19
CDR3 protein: ASSKGQAPYSVNQPQH

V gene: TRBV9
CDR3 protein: ASSVESMGDTQY

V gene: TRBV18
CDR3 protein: ASSTVHADTIY

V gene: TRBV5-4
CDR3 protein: ASARSGGYEQY

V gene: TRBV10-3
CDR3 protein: AISDQGSGNTIY

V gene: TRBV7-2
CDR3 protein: ASSLGGQGQDYGYT

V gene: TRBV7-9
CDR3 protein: ASSLGVGIMNTEAF

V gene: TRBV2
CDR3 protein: ASSEVRGEKLF

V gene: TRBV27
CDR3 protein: ASSFLGQGFSGANVLT

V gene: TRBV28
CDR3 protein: ASSTIYEQY

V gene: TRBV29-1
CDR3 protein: SVLGPWGRPQETQY

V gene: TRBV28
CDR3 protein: ASSLGRGFSYEQY

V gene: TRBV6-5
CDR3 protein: ASSRIGGSAF

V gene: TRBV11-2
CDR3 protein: ASSFRSGGSTDTQY

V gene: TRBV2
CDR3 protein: ASSEQGSRNQPQH